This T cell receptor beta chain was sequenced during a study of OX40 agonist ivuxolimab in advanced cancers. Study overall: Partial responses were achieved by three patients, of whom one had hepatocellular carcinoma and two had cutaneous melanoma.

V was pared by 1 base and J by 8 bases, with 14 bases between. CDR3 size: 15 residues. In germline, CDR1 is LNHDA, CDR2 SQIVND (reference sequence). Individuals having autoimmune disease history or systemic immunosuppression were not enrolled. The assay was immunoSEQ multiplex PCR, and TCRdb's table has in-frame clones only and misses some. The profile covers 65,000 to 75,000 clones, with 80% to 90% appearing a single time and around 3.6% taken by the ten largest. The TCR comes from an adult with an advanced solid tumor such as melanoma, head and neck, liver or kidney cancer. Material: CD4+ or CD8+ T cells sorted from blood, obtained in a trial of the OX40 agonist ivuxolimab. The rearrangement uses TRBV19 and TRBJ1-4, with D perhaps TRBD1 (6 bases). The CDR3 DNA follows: TGTGCCAGTAGTATAGCCGGGGGCCGACTCGAAAAACTGTTTTTT. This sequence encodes CASSIAGGRLEKLFF.